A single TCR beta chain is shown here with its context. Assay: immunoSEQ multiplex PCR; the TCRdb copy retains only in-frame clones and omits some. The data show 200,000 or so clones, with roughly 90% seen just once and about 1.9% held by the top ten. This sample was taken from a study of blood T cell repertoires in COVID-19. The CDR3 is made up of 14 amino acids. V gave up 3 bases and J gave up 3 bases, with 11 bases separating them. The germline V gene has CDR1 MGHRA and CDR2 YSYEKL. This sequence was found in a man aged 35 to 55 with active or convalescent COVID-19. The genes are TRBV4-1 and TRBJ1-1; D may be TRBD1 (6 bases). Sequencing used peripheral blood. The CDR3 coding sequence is TGCGCCAGCAGCCAGGGGGCGGATTACACTGAAGCTTTCTTT. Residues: CASSQGADYTEAFF.